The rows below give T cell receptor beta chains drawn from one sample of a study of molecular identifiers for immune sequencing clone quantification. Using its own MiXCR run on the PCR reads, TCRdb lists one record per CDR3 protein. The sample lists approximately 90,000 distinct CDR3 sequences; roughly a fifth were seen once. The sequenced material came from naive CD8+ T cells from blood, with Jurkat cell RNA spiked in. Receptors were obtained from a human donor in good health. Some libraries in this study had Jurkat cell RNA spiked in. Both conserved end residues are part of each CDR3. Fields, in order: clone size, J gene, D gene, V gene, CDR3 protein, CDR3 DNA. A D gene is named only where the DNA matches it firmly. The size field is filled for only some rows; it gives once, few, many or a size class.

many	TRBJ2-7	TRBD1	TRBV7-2	CASSLGNRGYEQYF	TGTGCCAGCAGCTTAGGAAACAGGGGGTACGAGCAGTACTTC
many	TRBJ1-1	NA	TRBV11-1	CASSLTEDRFEAFF	TGTGCCAGCAGCTTAACAGAAGACCGGTTCGAAGCTTTCTTT
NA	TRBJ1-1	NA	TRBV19	CASSIRGPEAFF	TGTGCCAGTAGTATAAGGGGACCTGAAGCTTTCTTT
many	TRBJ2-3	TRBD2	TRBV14	CASSPRLAGITDTQYF	TGTGCCAGCAGCCCACGACTAGCGGGAATCACAGATACGCAGTATTTT
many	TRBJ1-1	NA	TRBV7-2	CASSLLDFGTEAFF	TGTGCCAGCAGCTTACTAGATTTTGGCACTGAAGCTTTCTTT
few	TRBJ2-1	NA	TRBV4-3	CASSHAFGGADEQFF	TGCGCCAGCAGCCACGCATTTGGCGGGGCTGATGAGCAGTTCTTC
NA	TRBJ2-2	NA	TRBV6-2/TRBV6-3	CASSYSPGWELFF	TGTGCCAGCAGTTACTCACCCGGGTGGGAGCTGTTTTTT
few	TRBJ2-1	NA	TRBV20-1	CSAPSGSSYNEQFF	TGCAGTGCTCCCTCGGGGAGCTCCTACAATGAGCAGTTCTTC
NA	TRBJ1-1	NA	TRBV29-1	CSVPWDTEALF	TGCAGCGTTCCTTGGGACACTGAAGCTCTCTTT
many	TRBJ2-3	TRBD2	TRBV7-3	CASSSTASGFDTQYF	TGTGCCAGCAGCTCGACGGCTAGCGGGTTTGATACGCAGTATTTT
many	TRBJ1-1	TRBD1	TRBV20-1	CSTRDSSMNTEAFF	TGCAGTACCCGGGACAGTTCTATGAACACTGAAGCTTTCTTT
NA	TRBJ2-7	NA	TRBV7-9	CASGPASYEQYF	TGTGCCAGCGGCCCCGCCTCCTACGAGCAGTACTTC
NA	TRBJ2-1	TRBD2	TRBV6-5	CASSPVLAGVRQFF	TGTGCCAGCAGCCCTGTCCTAGCGGGAGTTAGGCAGTTCTTC
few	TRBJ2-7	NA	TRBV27	CASRTTVGTYGQYF	TGTGCCAGCCGTACGACCGTTGGAACCTACGGGCAGTACTTC
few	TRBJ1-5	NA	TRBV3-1	CASSQGFNQPQHF	TGTGCCAGCAGCCAGGGATTTAATCAGCCCCAGCATTTT
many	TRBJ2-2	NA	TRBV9	CASSAKSGLSPGELFF	TGTGCCAGCAGCGCGAAATCAGGACTGTCGCCCGGGGAGCTGTTTTTT
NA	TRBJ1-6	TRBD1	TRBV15	CATSRDRQGGSPLHF	TGTGCCACCAGCAGAGATCGACAGGGAGGTTCACCCCTCCACTTT
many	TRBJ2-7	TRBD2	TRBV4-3	CASSQDVLGGGSYEQYF	TGCGCCAGCAGCCAAGACGTTTTGGGCGGGGGCTCCTACGAGCAGTACTTC
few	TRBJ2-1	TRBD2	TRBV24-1	CATSGRREYNEQFF	TGTGCCACCAGTGGGAGGCGGGAGTACAATGAGCAGTTCTTC
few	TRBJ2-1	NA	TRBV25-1	CASSTLADFYNEQFF	TGTGCCAGCAGTACCTTAGCGGACTTCTACAATGAGCAGTTCTTC
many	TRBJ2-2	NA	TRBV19	CASSIGQGLGGELFF	TGTGCCAGTAGTATAGGGCAGGGTCTAGGCGGGGAGCTGTTTTTT
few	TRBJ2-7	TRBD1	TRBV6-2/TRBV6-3	CASSYFPGDRGAYEQYF	TGTGCCAGCAGTTACTTCCCCGGGGACAGGGGGGCCTACGAGCAGTACTTC
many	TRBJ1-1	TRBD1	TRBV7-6	CASSTGQGADTEAFF	TGTGCCAGCAGCACGGGACAGGGGGCTGACACTGAAGCTTTCTTT
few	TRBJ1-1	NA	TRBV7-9	CASSPEGGMNTEAFF	TGTGCCAGCAGCCCGGAGGGAGGTATGAACACTGAAGCTTTCTTT
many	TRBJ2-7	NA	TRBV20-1	CSASYEAGSSYEQYF	TGCAGTGCTAGTTATGAGGCGGGGTCATCCTACGAGCAGTACTTC
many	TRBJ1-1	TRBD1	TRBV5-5	CASSWGTGEYAEAFF	TGTGCCAGCAGCTGGGGGACAGGGGAGTACGCTGAAGCTTTCTTT
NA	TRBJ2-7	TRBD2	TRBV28	CASSSSGRVYEQYF	TGTGCCAGCAGTTCTAGCGGGAGGGTATACGAGCAGTACTTC
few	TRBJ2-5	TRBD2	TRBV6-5	CASSYSRASGGQETQYF	TGTGCCAGCAGTTACTCCCGAGCTAGCGGGGGGCAAGAGACCCAGTACTTC
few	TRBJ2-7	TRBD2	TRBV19	CASSGLAGVHEQYF	TGTGCCAGTAGTGGACTTGCGGGAGTCCACGAGCAGTACTTC
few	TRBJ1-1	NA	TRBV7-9	CASSLSFRGTEAFF	TGTGCCAGCAGCTTAAGTTTCAGGGGAACTGAAGCTTTCTTT
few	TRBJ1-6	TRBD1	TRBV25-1	CASSVGRGSPLHF	TGTGCCAGCAGTGTCGGCAGGGGGTCACCCCTCCACTTT
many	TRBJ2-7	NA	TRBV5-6	CASSLEQEGDYGEQYF	TGTGCCAGCAGCTTGGAACAGGAGGGGGATTACGGTGAGCAGTACTTC
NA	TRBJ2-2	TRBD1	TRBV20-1	CSARDRRAIWTGELFF	TGCAGTGCTCGGGACAGGCGGGCGATTTGGACCGGGGAGCTGTTTTTT
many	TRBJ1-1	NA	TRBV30	CAWSTDGYTEAFF	TGTGCCTGGAGTACTGACGGCTACACTGAAGCTTTCTTT
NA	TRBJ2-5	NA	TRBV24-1	CAAQNPYQETQYF	TGTGCCGCCCAAAATCCGTACCAAGAGACCCAGTACTTC
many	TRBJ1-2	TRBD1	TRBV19	CASSIAPWTGKGSGYTF	TGTGCCAGTAGTATAGCCCCGTGGACAGGGAAAGGTAGTGGCTACACCTTC
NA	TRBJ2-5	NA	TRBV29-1	CSDVLLQGAETQYF	TGCAGCGACGTACTCCTACAGGGTGCGGAGACCCAGTACTTC
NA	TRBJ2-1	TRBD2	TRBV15	CATSRRAGTSNEQFF	TGTGCCACCAGCAGAAGAGCGGGAACTTCTAATGAGCAGTTCTTC
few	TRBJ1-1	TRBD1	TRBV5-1	CASRTGTGYEAFF	TGCGCCAGCAGGACCGGGACAGGTTATGAAGCTTTCTTT
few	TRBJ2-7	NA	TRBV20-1	CSARDTAYEQYF	TGCAGTGCTAGGGACACCGCCTACGAGCAGTACTTC
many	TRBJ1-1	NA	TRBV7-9	CASSRHPLEAFF	TGTGCCAGCAGCCGCCATCCACTCGAAGCTTTCTTT
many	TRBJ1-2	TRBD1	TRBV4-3	CASSHSRDSLFNYGYTF	TGCGCCAGCAGCCACAGCCGGGACAGTCTGTTTAACTATGGCTACACCTTC
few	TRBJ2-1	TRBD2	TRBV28	CASSLSTSAYNEQFF	TGTGCCAGCAGTTTGAGTACTAGCGCATACAATGAGCAGTTCTTC
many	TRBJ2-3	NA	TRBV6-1	CASSESHPGMSTDTQYF	TGTGCCAGCAGTGAATCCCATCCAGGGATGAGCACAGATACGCAGTATTTT
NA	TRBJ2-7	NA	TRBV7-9	CASSSIAYEQYF	TGTGCCAGCAGCTCCATCGCCTACGAGCAGTACTTC
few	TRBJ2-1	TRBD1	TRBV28	CASSSGTGTNEQFF	TGTGCCAGCAGCTCCGGGACAGGGACCAATGAGCAGTTCTTC
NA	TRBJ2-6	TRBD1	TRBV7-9	CASSLSDRGPRGANVLTF	TGTGCCAGCAGCTTATCCGACAGGGGGCCGCGTGGGGCCAACGTCCTGACTTTC
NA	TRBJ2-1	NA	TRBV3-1	CASSQAPPFSYNEQFF	TGTGCCAGCAGCCAAGCGCCTCCATTCTCCTACAATGAGCAGTTCTTC
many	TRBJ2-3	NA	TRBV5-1	CASSILVFGTDTQYF	TGCGCCAGCAGCATACTAGTTTTTGGCACAGATACGCAGTATTTT
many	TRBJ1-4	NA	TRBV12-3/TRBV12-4	CASSPIGVGANEKLFF	TGTGCCAGCAGCCCCATAGGAGTAGGGGCTAATGAAAAACTGTTTTTT
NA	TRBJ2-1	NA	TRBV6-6	CASSYPKSQGRNNEQFF	TGTGCCAGCAGTTACCCTAAAAGTCAGGGTCGGAACAATGAGCAGTTCTTC
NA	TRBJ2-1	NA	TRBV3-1	CASSQDVYNEQFF	TGTGCCAGCAGCCAAGACGTCTACAATGAGCAGTTCTTC